Following are 23 T cell receptor beta chains from one sample sequenced in a study of response to subunit inactivated influenza vaccine. A single record per CDR3 protein comes from TCRdb applying MiXCR to the RT-PCR reads. This table holds a few hundred thousand distinct CDR3 sequences, about 15% found once. The input for sequencing was PBMCs from blood, taken about 12 days after vaccination. These receptors all come from a man in his fifties or sixties who received an inactivated influenza vaccine.

This clonotype showed up just a few times. V gene TRBV7-6 combines with J gene TRBJ2-1; D is uncertain. Germline V gene lookup returns CDR1 SGHVS and CDR2 FNYEAQ. V was pared by 2 bases and J by 4 bases, with 3 bases between. CDR3 length equals 12 residues. The CDR3 nucleotides are TGTGCCAGCAGCTTATGGTACAATGAGCAGTTCTTC. Encoded protein: CASSLWYNEQFF.

This clonotype was observed at least ten times. The CDR3 protein is CASSYPTVSNTEAFF. In nucleotides, the CDR3 is TGTGCCAGCAGTTACCCGACAGTTTCGAACACTGAAGCTTTCTTT. The V and J genes are TRBV6-5 and TRBJ1-1, with D maybe TRBD1 (5 bases). The germline CDR1 and CDR2 sequences are MNHEY and SVGAGI. The CDR3 consists of 15 residues. The V and J ends lost 2 bases and 1 base respectively, with 11 bases between them.

V usage is TRBV20-1 and J usage is TRBJ2-7, with 7 nucleotides matching TRBD1. Unmatched junction bases numbered 6, after V lost 6 bases and J lost 4 bases. Germline loops: CDR1 DFQATT, CDR2 SNEGSKA (reference sequence). The CDR3 extends over 12 amino acids. The CDR3 region is CSATGQTYEQYF. CDR3 DNA sequence: TGCAGTGCAACGGGACAGACTTACGAGCAGTACTTC.

The V call is TRBV20-1, the J call TRBJ1-4; TRBD1 aligns across 7 bases. Germline loops: CDR1 DFQATT, CDR2 SNEGSKA (reference sequence). Trimming at V came to 3 bases and at J to 0 bases, leaving 4 bases not matched to a gene. This CDR3 region has 15 residues. The CDR3 is CSARDRSATNEKLFF. DNA for the CDR3: TGCAGTGCTAGGGACAGGTCCGCAACTAATGAAAAACTGTTTTTT.

The chain uses TRBV7-9 and TRBJ1-2; no definite D call. The germline V and J ends were trimmed by 3 bases and 0 bases, with 8 bases remaining between them. This CDR3 region has 14 residues. Germline V gene sequence: CDR1 SEHNR, CDR2 FQNEAQ (reference sequence). This CDR3 is CASSLSAANYGYTF. The CDR3 nucleotides are TGTGCCAGCAGCTTGAGCGCTGCTAACTATGGCTACACCTTC. The full variable domain, with the rest looked up from reference TRBV7-9 and TRBJ1-2, is DTGVSQNPRHKITKRGQNVTFRCDPISEHNRLYWYRQTLGQGPEFLTYFQNEAQLEKSRLLSDRFSAERPKGSFSTLEIQRTEQGDSAMYLCASSLSAANYGYTFGSGTRLTVV.

Ten or more counts support this clonotype. The chain links TRBV20-1 to TRBJ2-4, with D possibly TRBD2 on 5 matching bases. CDR3 length equals 13 residues. V lost 6 bases, J lost 6 bases, and 15 bases lay in between. Germline V gene lookup returns CDR1 DFQATT and CDR2 SNEGSKA (reference sequence). CDR3 coding DNA: TGCAGTGCCACCCCCGGAGGAGGAAACATTCAGTACTTC. Its translation is CSATPGGGNIQYF.

The V call is TRBV6-1, the J call TRBJ2-2; 8 bases align to TRBD1. Germline CDR1 reads MNHNS; CDR2 reads SASEGT. V lost 7 bases, J lost 7 bases, and 11 bases stayed unmatched. CDR3 length: 15 amino acids. CDR3 sequence: CASNVVQGADGELFF. The CDR3 region has the DNA TGTGCCAGCAACGTGGTCCAGGGGGCGGACGGGGAGCTGTTTTTT.

This clonotype has a handful of counts. The chain couples TRBV20-1 to TRBJ1-1, with D hard to call. This CDR3 has 14 amino acids. Trimming stripped 1 base from V and 1 base from J, with 10 bases between. The germline CDR1 and CDR2 sequences are DFQATT and SNEGSKA (reference sequence). In nucleotides, the CDR3 is TGCAGTGCTAGAGTAAGTTGGCGGAACACTGAAGCTTTCTTT. The encoded protein is CSARVSWRNTEAFF.

The chain joins TRBV6-1 to TRBJ2-7; 7 positions match TRBD2. This CDR3 comprises 14 residues. The J segment lost 1 base and the V segment lost 8 bases, leaving 8 bases of the junction unmatched. Looked up from germline, CDR1 is MNHNS and CDR2 is SASEGT. CDR3 bases: TGTGCCAGCTCCCACTGGGAGGGATCCTACGAGCAGTACTTC. This gives the protein CASSHWEGSYEQYF.

The chain links TRBV10-3 to TRBJ1-5; TRBD1 might be the D (5 bases). CDR1 is ENHRY and CDR2 is SYGVKD in the germline V gene. This CDR3 is built from 15 residues. The V gene lost 6 bases and the J gene lost 1 base, with 13 bases spanning the gap. CDR3 DNA sequence: TGTGCCATCAGGGGAGACAGTAAAAGCAATCAGCCCCAGCATTTT. Translation: CAIRGDSKSNQPQHF.

The genes are TRBV5-1 and TRBJ2-7, with TRBD2 matching 11 bases. CDR3 size: 18 residues. The V segment lost 4 bases and the J segment 4 bases; nucleotides outside the gene matches: 16. CDR1 SGHRS and CDR2 YFSETQ come from the germline V gene. The CDR3 DNA follows: TGCGCCAGCAGCCCACCAAGATCCGGGACTAGCGGTTTTTACGAGCAGTACTTC. Its protein product is CASSPPRSGTSGFYEQYF.

This clonotype was seen a few times. The V call is TRBV29-1, the J call TRBJ2-1, with TRBD1 identical over 8 bases. In germline, CDR1 is SQVTM, CDR2 ANQGSEA. The CDR3 totals 18 residues. V lost 6 bases to trimming and J lost 1 base; unmatched junction nucleotides: 17. The CDR3 is CSVRRGTGGTRSYNEQFF. The CDR3 nucleotides are TGCAGCGTCCGACGGGGGACAGGCGGCACTAGGTCCTACAATGAGCAGTTCTTC.

This chain connects TRBV7-2 to TRBJ2-5; 10 bases are a match to TRBD2. Losses at the gene ends were 2 bases for V and 0 bases for J; bases not matched to a gene: 3. This CDR3 comprises 16 residues. Germline V CDR1 and CDR2: SGHTA, FQGNSA. CDR3: CASSLIAGGHQETQYF. CDR3 sequence (DNA): TGTGCCAGCAGCTTAATAGCGGGAGGCCACCAAGAGACCCAGTACTTC. Combining the CDR3 with reference TRBV7-2 and TRBJ2-5 gives the whole variable domain GAGVSQSPSNKVTEKGKDVELRCDPISGHTALYWYRQSLGQGLEFLIYFQGNSAPDKSGLPSDRFSAERTGGSVSTLTIQRTQQEDSAVYLCASSLIAGGHQETQYFGPGTRLLVL.

A few counts support this clonotype. V gene TRBV5-1 combines with J gene TRBJ2-1; a possible D gene is TRBD1 (6 bases). V was cut by 4 bases and J by 0 bases, with 20 bases left in between. Germline CDR1 is SGHRS and CDR2 is YFSETQ. The CDR3 runs 18 residues. The DNA of the CDR3 is TGCGCCAGCAGCAGCCTGGGGGCCTCCAGGGGCTCCTACAATGAGCAGTTCTTC. Residues: CASSSLGASRGSYNEQFF.

CDR3 DNA sequence: TGCGCCAGCAGCGACGGACAGGGACCTTACGAGCAGTACTTC. Encoded protein: CASSDGQGPYEQYF. The J gene is TRBJ2-7, the V gene TRBV4-3, with 8 nucleotides matching TRBD1. Germline assignment: CDR1 LGHNA and CDR2 YSLEER. Germline trimming cut 5 bases from V and 4 bases from J; bases unmatched to any gene: 7. This CDR3 contains 14 residues.

This clonotype was recorded many times. The chain uses TRBV7-2 and TRBJ1-1; 8 bases fit TRBD1. The CDR3 length is 15 residues. The junction had 6 bases not matched to a gene; V was cut back by 1 base and J by 5 bases. Germline V gives CDR1 SGHTA, CDR2 FQGNSA. Here the CDR3 reads CASSLVSGGGTEAFF. The CDR3 DNA is TGTGCCAGCAGCTTAGTATCAGGGGGCGGTACTGAAGCTTTCTTT.

The chain employs TRBV28 and TRBJ1-1, with D unresolved. Germline lookup yields CDR1 MDHEN and CDR2 SYDVKM. The CDR3 has 13 amino acids. V was cut by 4 bases and J by 3 bases, with 9 bases left in between. The CDR3 is CASSYRSYTEAFF. The CDR3 region has the DNA TGTGCCAGCAGTTATAGGAGTTACACTGAAGCTTTCTTT.

This clonotype was seen a handful of times. The chain couples TRBV7-2 to TRBJ2-7, with TRBD1 matching over 7 bases. V gave up 4 bases and J gave up 6 bases; unmatched junction bases: 9. The CDR3 totals 14 residues. Germline V gene lookup returns CDR1 SGHTA and CDR2 FQGNSA. The CDR3 coding sequence is TGTGCCAGCAGCTCCCGACAGGGAAGGGGCGAGCAGTACTTC. Amino acid sequence: CASSSRQGRGEQYF.

This clonotype has just a few counts. This rearrangement joins TRBV5-1 to TRBJ2-3; TRBD2 aligns across 10 bases. Germline trimming cut 4 bases from V and 0 bases from J; bases unmatched to any gene: 11. From germline, CDR1 is SGHRS and CDR2 YFSETQ. This CDR3 spans 18 amino acids. The CDR3 reads CASSRSPGLARSTDTQYF. Here the CDR3 DNA reads TGCGCCAGCAGCCGCTCTCCGGGACTAGCGCGCAGCACAGATACGCAGTATTTT.

Only a few counts were recorded for this clonotype. The chain carries TRBV12-3 or TRBV12-4 and TRBJ2-3; 11 nucleotides align to TRBD1. CDR3 length: 15 residues. V lost 5 bases and J lost 3; bases outside the gene matches: 4. The CDR3 here is CASSDGTGGTDTQYF. DNA for the CDR3: TGTGCCAGCAGTGATGGGACAGGGGGAACAGATACGCAGTATTTT.

This chain links TRBV6-2 or TRBV6-3 with TRBJ2-1; no definite D call. V was cut by 5 bases and J by 4 bases, with 24 bases left in between. Looked up from germline, CDR1 is MNHEY and CDR2 is SVGEGT. This CDR3 spans 18 amino acids. CDR3 nucleotides: TGTGCCAGCAGTCAAACGACGGCGAGTATTATCTATTACAATGAGCAGTTCTTC. This codes for CASSQTTASIIYYNEQFF.

This clonotype came up a few times. The rearrangement joins TRBV20-1 to TRBJ2-1, with D maybe TRBD1 (6 bases). The CDR3 extends over 12 amino acids. The V gene's germline CDR1 is DFQATT and CDR2 SNEGSKA (reference sequence). Trimming removed 6 bases at V and 7 bases at J, with 13 bases between. CDR3 in DNA: TGCAGTGCGCGGACAGACGGGAATGAGCAGTTCTTC. It encodes CSARTDGNEQFF.

This clonotype was seen a few times. The genes are TRBV19 and TRBJ1-4; perhaps TRBD1 as D (5 bases). V lost 4 bases and J 7 bases, leaving 16 bases between the germline ends. The CDR3 has 15 amino acids. Germline loops: CDR1 LNHDA, CDR2 SQIVND (reference sequence). CDR3 sequence reads: CASSTLGGGAEKLFF. The CDR3 DNA follows: TGTGCCAGTAGTACCCTGGGCGGGGGTGCTGAAAAACTGTTTTTT.